The entry that follows covers one T cell receptor beta chain sequence. Generated by immunoSEQ multiplex PCR, the TCRdb table keeps only in-frame clones and is missing some. The sample contains 130,000 or so clones, approximately 84% of which appear only once. Time point indicated: pretreatment peripheral blood. This record comes from a study of PD-L1 blockade in urothelial cancer. About the study: From 0 to 3 prior chemotherapy regimens had been given to the patients.

The CDR3 spans 11 residues. The trim removed 11 bases at V and 4 bases at J, leaving 4 bases unmatched. Germline CDR1 and CDR2: MNHEY and SVGAGI. The sample consisted of PBMCs, taken around atezolizumab (anti-PD-L1) treatment. The V and J genes are TRBV6-5 and TRBJ1-2; 7 bases match TRBD1. The receptor's source is a man in his fifties with urothelial cancer. The CDR3 DNA is TGTGCCGTACGACAGGGCTATGGCTACACCTTC. Translation: CAVRQGYGYTF.